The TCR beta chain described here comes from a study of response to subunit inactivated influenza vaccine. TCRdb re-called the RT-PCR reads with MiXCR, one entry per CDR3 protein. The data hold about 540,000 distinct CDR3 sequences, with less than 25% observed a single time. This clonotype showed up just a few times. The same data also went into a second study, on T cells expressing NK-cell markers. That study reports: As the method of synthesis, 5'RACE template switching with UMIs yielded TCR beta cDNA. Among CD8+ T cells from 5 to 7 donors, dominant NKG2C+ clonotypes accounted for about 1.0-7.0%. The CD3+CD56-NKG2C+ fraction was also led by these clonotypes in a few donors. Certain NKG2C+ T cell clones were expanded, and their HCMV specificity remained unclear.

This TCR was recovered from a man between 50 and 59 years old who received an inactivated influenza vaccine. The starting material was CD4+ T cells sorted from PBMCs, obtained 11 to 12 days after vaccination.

The CDR3 loop is CASRRNRVAGELFF. In nucleotides, the CDR3 is TGTGCCAGCAGGCGAAACAGGGTCGCCGGGGAGCTGTTTTTT. This rearrangement joins TRBV12-3 or TRBV12-4 to TRBJ2-2, with D possibly matching TRBD1 (6 bases). Trimming shortened V by 6 bases and J by 6 bases, and 14 bases separated the two germline ends. The CDR3 is 14 amino acids.